This is a list of T cell receptor beta chains from one sample in a study of shared clonotypes between healthy human individuals. Only in-frame clones appear in the TCRdb table, and some are missing; sequencing was by immunoSEQ multiplex PCR. Of 2 million to 2.5 million clones in the sample, approximately 95% were seen once. The sequenced material came from naive CD4+ T cells from PBMCs. The receptors originated from a man younger than 30 in good health. Some clones in this sample may be carry-over from other donors' samples. The CDR3 runs from the conserved cysteine through the conserved F or W. The order of the fields is CDR3 protein, CDR3 DNA, clone size, J gene, D gene, V gene. The D gene is left open where the match is weak. Clone size is not always given. Where it is, it says once, few, many or a class for expanded clones.

cdr3_aa: CASSLGQGLYGYTF
cdr3_nt: TGTGCCAGCAGTTTGGGACAGGGACTCTATGGCTACACCTTC
clone_size: -
j_call: TRBJ1-2
d_call: TRBD1
v_call: TRBV28

cdr3_aa: CASSEGGGDTQYF
cdr3_nt: TGTGCCAGCAGTGAAGGGGGAGGCGATACGCAGTATTTT
clone_size: -
j_call: TRBJ2-3
d_call: -
v_call: TRBV2

cdr3_aa: CASRIAGHSTDTQYF
cdr3_nt: TGTGCCAGCAGGATAGCGGGGCACAGCACAGATACGCAGTATTTT
clone_size: -
j_call: TRBJ2-3
d_call: TRBD2
v_call: TRBV6-1

cdr3_aa: CASSVAPLTGEYSGNTIYF
cdr3_nt: TGTGCCAGCAGCGTAGCCCCTTTGACCGGGGAGTACTCTGGAAACACCATATATTTT
clone_size: -
j_call: TRBJ1-3
d_call: -
v_call: TRBV9

cdr3_aa: CASSWDQGSYFNGYTF
cdr3_nt: TGTGCCAGCAGTTGGGACCAGGGATCTTATTTTAATGGCTACACCTTC
clone_size: -
j_call: TRBJ1-2
d_call: -
v_call: TRBV6-6

cdr3_aa: CASSFVIAGLNEQFF
cdr3_nt: TGTGCCAGCAGCTTTGTGATAGCGGGACTTAATGAGCAGTTCTTC
clone_size: -
j_call: TRBJ2-1
d_call: TRBD2
v_call: TRBV7-3

cdr3_aa: CASSLIGGTGELFF
cdr3_nt: TGCGCCAGCAGCTTGATAGGGGGCACCGGGGAGCTGTTTTTT
clone_size: -
j_call: TRBJ2-2
d_call: -
v_call: TRBV5-1

cdr3_aa: CASSLEEFRSSPNEQFF
cdr3_nt: TGTGCCAGCAGCTTAGAAGAATTTCGTTCGAGCCCCAATGAGCAGTTCTTC
clone_size: -
j_call: TRBJ2-1
d_call: -
v_call: TRBV7-2

cdr3_aa: CSVRDYPETQYF
cdr3_nt: TGCAGCGTCCGGGACTACCCCGAGACCCAGTACTTC
clone_size: -
j_call: TRBJ2-5
d_call: TRBD2
v_call: TRBV29-1

cdr3_aa: CASSPNYEQYF
cdr3_nt: TGTGCCAGCAGCCCAAACTACGAGCAGTACTTC
clone_size: -
j_call: TRBJ2-7
d_call: -
v_call: TRBV7-9

cdr3_aa: CASSQVELTYNEQFF
cdr3_nt: TGTGCCAGCAGCCAAGTGGAACTTACGTACAATGAGCAGTTCTTC
clone_size: -
j_call: TRBJ2-1
d_call: -
v_call: TRBV4-2

cdr3_aa: CASSLNAGTGSYEQYF
cdr3_nt: TGTGCCAGCAGCCTCAACGCCGGGACAGGGTCCTACGAGCAGTACTTC
clone_size: -
j_call: TRBJ2-7
d_call: TRBD1
v_call: TRBV5-4

cdr3_aa: CASSFRGLGTEAFF
cdr3_nt: TGTGCCAGCAGTTTCCGGGGGCTGGGGACTGAAGCTTTCTTT
clone_size: -
j_call: TRBJ1-1
d_call: -
v_call: TRBV28

cdr3_aa: CASSFRRSSYEQYF
cdr3_nt: TGTGCCAGCAGCTTCCGGCGGAGCTCCTACGAGCAGTACTTC
clone_size: -
j_call: TRBJ2-7
d_call: -
v_call: TRBV11-1

cdr3_aa: CASTRGAPYNEQFF
cdr3_nt: TGTGCCAGCACCCGCGGGGCCCCCTACAATGAGCAGTTCTTC
clone_size: -
j_call: TRBJ2-1
d_call: -
v_call: TRBV27

cdr3_aa: CASSYNAPDRGFGNTIYF
cdr3_nt: TGCGCCAGCAGCTACAACGCACCTGACAGGGGGTTTGGGAACACCATATATTTT
clone_size: -
j_call: TRBJ1-3
d_call: TRBD1
v_call: TRBV5-1

cdr3_aa: CASSDGQGKQYF
cdr3_nt: TGTGCCAGCAGCGACGGACAGGGGAAGCAGTACTTC
clone_size: -
j_call: TRBJ2-7
d_call: TRBD1
v_call: TRBV6-5

cdr3_aa: CASPWGGGRILQETQYF
cdr3_nt: TGTGCCAGTCCTTGGGGCGGGGGCAGAATACTTCAAGAGACCCAGTACTTC
clone_size: -
j_call: TRBJ2-5
d_call: -
v_call: TRBV6-4

cdr3_aa: CASLKDRGIYEQYF
cdr3_nt: TGCGCCAGCCTGAAGGACAGGGGGATTTACGAGCAGTACTTC
clone_size: once
j_call: TRBJ2-7
d_call: TRBD1
v_call: TRBV10-1

cdr3_aa: CASRLWVAGFTDTQYF
cdr3_nt: TGTGCCAGCAGATTGTGGGTAGCGGGTTTCACAGATACGCAGTATTTT
clone_size: once
j_call: TRBJ2-3
d_call: TRBD2
v_call: TRBV28

cdr3_aa: CASSRQGTPYREYGNEQFF
cdr3_nt: TGTGCCAGCAGCCGACAGGGGACGCCTTATCGGGAGTACGGCAATGAGCAGTTCTTC
clone_size: -
j_call: TRBJ2-1
d_call: TRBD1
v_call: TRBV5-6

cdr3_aa: CASSRSGRANTDTQYF
cdr3_nt: TGCGCCAGCAGCCGTAGCGGGAGGGCAAACACAGATACGCAGTATTTT
clone_size: -
j_call: TRBJ2-3
d_call: TRBD2
v_call: TRBV5-1

cdr3_aa: CASSLLQGTDTQYF
cdr3_nt: TGTGCCAGCAGCCTTCTACAGGGAACAGATACGCAGTATTTT
clone_size: once
j_call: TRBJ2-3
d_call: -
v_call: TRBV7-9

cdr3_aa: CASTLPGVQETQYF
cdr3_nt: TGTGCCAGCACCCTTCCGGGGGTCCAAGAGACCCAGTACTTC
clone_size: -
j_call: TRBJ2-5
d_call: -
v_call: TRBV28

cdr3_aa: CASSQGLWLAGPQETQYF
cdr3_nt: TGCGCCAGCAGCCAAGGTTTGTGGCTAGCGGGACCGCAGGAGACCCAGTACTTC
clone_size: -
j_call: TRBJ2-5
d_call: TRBD2
v_call: TRBV4-3

cdr3_aa: CASSFGLAGVFYEQYF
cdr3_nt: TGTGCCAGCAGCTTTGGACTAGCGGGAGTCTTCTACGAGCAGTACTTC
clone_size: -
j_call: TRBJ2-7
d_call: TRBD2
v_call: TRBV5-6

cdr3_aa: CASSQPTGGPRNEKLFF
cdr3_nt: TGTGCCAGCAGCCAGCCCACAGGGGGGCCAAGGAATGAAAAACTGTTTTTT
clone_size: -
j_call: TRBJ1-4
d_call: TRBD1
v_call: TRBV4-2

cdr3_aa: CASSQVSGSGELFF
cdr3_nt: TGCGCCAGCAGCCAAGTCTCGGGATCCGGGGAGCTGTTTTTT
clone_size: -
j_call: TRBJ2-2
d_call: -
v_call: TRBV4-1

cdr3_aa: CASSPSGETQYF
cdr3_nt: TGTGCCAGCAGCCCGTCGGGCGAGACCCAGTACTTC
clone_size: -
j_call: TRBJ2-5
d_call: -
v_call: TRBV5-6

cdr3_aa: CASSIGTGTGELFF
cdr3_nt: TGTGCCAGTAGTATTGGGACAGGGACCGGGGAGCTGTTTTTT
clone_size: -
j_call: TRBJ2-2
d_call: TRBD1
v_call: TRBV19

cdr3_aa: CASSLVGRTYGYTF
cdr3_nt: TGTGCCAGCAGCTTGGTTGGACGGACCTATGGCTACACCTTC
clone_size: -
j_call: TRBJ1-2
d_call: -
v_call: TRBV7-9

cdr3_aa: CASSPGTQAYEQYF
cdr3_nt: TGTGCCAGCTCACCTGGGACACAGGCCTACGAGCAGTACTTC
clone_size: once
j_call: TRBJ2-7
d_call: -
v_call: TRBV18

cdr3_aa: CASSPGQYTEAFF
cdr3_nt: TGTGCCAGCAGTCCCGGACAGTACACTGAAGCTTTCTTT
clone_size: -
j_call: TRBJ1-1
d_call: -
v_call: TRBV6-5

cdr3_aa: CAWSRGGPYNEQFF
cdr3_nt: TGTGCCTGGAGCCGAGGGGGGCCTTACAATGAGCAGTTCTTC
clone_size: -
j_call: TRBJ2-1
d_call: -
v_call: TRBV30

cdr3_aa: CASSSDLMGYGYTF
cdr3_nt: TGTGCCAGCAGCTCAGACCTCATGGGGTATGGCTACACCTTC
clone_size: -
j_call: TRBJ1-2
d_call: -
v_call: TRBV7-9

cdr3_aa: CASGLAGDRGKTQYF
cdr3_nt: TGTGCTAGTGGTTTGGCAGGGGACAGGGGGAAGACCCAGTACTTC
clone_size: -
j_call: TRBJ2-5
d_call: TRBD1
v_call: TRBV12-5

cdr3_aa: CASSGVAGWYYEQYF
cdr3_nt: TGTGCCAGTAGTGGGGTAGCGGGATGGTACTACGAGCAGTACTTC
clone_size: -
j_call: TRBJ2-7
d_call: TRBD2
v_call: TRBV19

cdr3_aa: CSVGGEGAREAFF
cdr3_nt: TGCAGCGTTGGAGGGGAGGGGGCGCGTGAAGCTTTCTTT
clone_size: -
j_call: TRBJ1-1
d_call: TRBD1
v_call: TRBV29-1

cdr3_aa: CASSLSGGAGANVLTF
cdr3_nt: TGTGCCAGCAGCTTAAGTGGGGGAGCTGGGGCCAACGTCCTGACTTTC
clone_size: -
j_call: TRBJ2-6
d_call: -
v_call: TRBV7-3

cdr3_aa: CASSYPSSGSEVDEQFF
cdr3_nt: TGTGCCAGCAGTTACCCTTCTAGCGGGAGTGAAGTCGATGAGCAGTTCTTC
clone_size: -
j_call: TRBJ2-1
d_call: TRBD2
v_call: TRBV28

cdr3_aa: CASSLAVRSQETQYF
cdr3_nt: TGTGCCAGCAGCTTAGCGGTCCGCTCCCAAGAGACCCAGTACTTC
clone_size: -
j_call: TRBJ2-5
d_call: -
v_call: TRBV7-3

cdr3_aa: CASKYSSNEQFF
cdr3_nt: TGTGCCAGCAAGTACAGTTCCAATGAGCAGTTCTTC
clone_size: -
j_call: TRBJ2-1
d_call: -
v_call: TRBV2

cdr3_aa: CASTKITGANVLTF
cdr3_nt: TGTGCCAGTACCAAAATAACCGGGGCCAACGTCCTGACTTTC
clone_size: -
j_call: TRBJ2-6
d_call: -
v_call: TRBV19

cdr3_aa: CSVETSGRRVAKNIQYF
cdr3_nt: TGCAGCGTTGAGACTAGCGGGAGAAGAGTTGCCAAAAACATTCAGTACTTC
clone_size: -
j_call: TRBJ2-4
d_call: TRBD2
v_call: TRBV29-1

cdr3_aa: CASSIKGGYEQYF
cdr3_nt: TGTGCCAGTAGTATTAAAGGAGGCTACGAGCAGTACTTC
clone_size: -
j_call: TRBJ2-7
d_call: -
v_call: TRBV19

cdr3_aa: CASSPGQGLGEKLFF
cdr3_nt: TGTGCCAGCAGCCCCGGACAGGGGCTGGGTGAAAAACTGTTTTTT
clone_size: once
j_call: TRBJ1-4
d_call: TRBD1
v_call: TRBV2

cdr3_aa: CASSPGTAPDTQYF
cdr3_nt: TGCGCCAGCAGCCCGGGGACTGCGCCAGATACGCAGTATTTT
clone_size: -
j_call: TRBJ2-3
d_call: -
v_call: TRBV5-1

cdr3_aa: CASSTGTGRQETQYF
cdr3_nt: TGTGCCAGTAGCACCGGGACAGGGCGTCAAGAGACCCAGTACTTC
clone_size: -
j_call: TRBJ2-5
d_call: TRBD1
v_call: TRBV19